Here is one T cell receptor beta chain with its context. Measured with immunoSEQ multiplex PCR; TCRdb has only the in-frame clones, and not every one. The sample lists about 26,000 clones; about 92% were seen once. CDR3 length: 14 residues. Per the germline V gene, CDR1 is SGHRS and CDR2 is YFSETQ. The V segment lost 3 bases and the J segment 2 bases; nucleotides outside the gene matches: 4. This record comes from a study of blood T cell repertoires in COVID-19. Turning to the study itself: Sources were T cells, B-cell-depleted T cells, or PBMCs; the material itself was cDNA or gDNA.

The V gene is TRBV5-1, the J gene TRBJ2-5, with 7 bases that match TRBD1. The receptor was isolated from a human donor in a cohort sampled during active COVID-19. Sequencing was done on a sample of peripheral blood. The CDR3 loop reads CASSSDRAQETQYF. CDR3 coding DNA: TGCGCCAGCAGCTCCGACAGGGCTCAAGAGACCCAGTACTTC.